One sample yielded the 27 T cell receptor beta chains listed below, sequenced in a study of patients and donors after allogeneic stem cell transplantation. TCRdb used MiXCR to reprocess the RT-PCR reads, holding one entry per CDR3 protein. The sample carries 70,000 or so distinct CDR3 sequences, around 27% recorded once. The specimen sequenced was blood, either unsorted or a sorted T cell fraction (not recorded which). Every receptor here comes from a human donor who was either an allogeneic HSCT recipient or a stem cell or donor lymphocyte infusion donor (not recorded which). It is not recorded whose cells these are; they may come from a transplant donor.

In its sample, this clonotype was seen a few times. The chain employs TRBV12-3 or TRBV12-4 and TRBJ1-4; no definite D call. This CDR3 is 14 amino acids long. Trimming took 3 bases from V and 1 from J, leaving 6 bases between them. CDR3 nucleotide sequence: TGTGCCAGCAGTTTTTCCGGAACTAATGAAAAACTGTTTTTT. Amino acids: CASSFSGTNEKLFF.

The CDR3 reads CASSQDRAGSTEAFF. CDR3 bases: TGTGCCAGCAGCCAAGATCGGGCTGGGAGCACTGAAGCTTTCTTT. This sequence joins TRBV3-1 and TRBJ1-1; unclear D gene. The CDR3 is 15 residues long. Trimming cost V 0 bases and J 4 bases, with 12 bases left between them. Germline CDR1 and CDR2: LGHDT and YNNKEL (reference sequence).

This sequence joins TRBV20-1 and TRBJ2-1, with TRBD2 matching over 7 bases. The CDR3 contains 17 residues. The ends lost 2 bases at V and 0 bases at J; junction bases unmatched: 10. Germline loops: CDR1 DFQATT, CDR2 SNEGSKA (reference sequence). The CDR3 DNA reads TGCAGTGCTAGACCCAGCGGGATGTCTAGCTCCTACAATGAGCAGTTCTTC. Translating it yields CSARPSGMSSSYNEQFF.

The chain couples TRBV12-3 or TRBV12-4 to TRBJ2-7, with 7 bases lining up with TRBD1. This CDR3 has 12 amino acids. V was clipped by 6 bases and J by 5 bases; unmatched bases: 4. This CDR3 reads CASRIQGNEQYF. The CDR3 bases are TGTGCCAGCAGAATACAGGGGAACGAGCAGTACTTC.

The chain uses TRBV10-3 and TRBJ2-7, with 9 bases that match TRBD2. The CDR3 loop spans 19 amino acids. Germline V gives CDR1 ENHRY, CDR2 SYGVKD. V lost 3 bases, J lost 4 bases, and 19 bases stayed unmatched. In nucleotides, the CDR3 is TGTGCCATCAGTGAATTCCAGACTAGCGGAAAACGTGGATCTTACGAGCAGTACTTC. It is translated as CAISEFQTSGKRGSYEQYF.

The rearrangement joins TRBV29-1 to TRBJ2-3, with D possibly TRBD2 on 5 matching bases. Germline V gives CDR1 SQVTM, CDR2 ANQGSEA. The CDR3 is 15 residues long. V lost 3 bases, J lost 1 base, and 14 bases lay in between. CDR3 coding DNA: TGCAGCGTTGAGGGATTGAGGGTGGGCACAGATACGCAGTATTTT. It codes for CSVEGLRVGTDTQYF.

The rearrangement links TRBV7-9 to TRBJ2-5; 8 nucleotides agree with TRBD2. Germline V gives CDR1 SEHNR, CDR2 FQNEAQ (reference sequence). This CDR3 region has 16 residues. V lost 10 bases and J lost 4; bases outside the gene matches: 17. The CDR3 DNA follows: TGTGCCACCTCTCAGTACTCGGGAGGGGAGGGAGAGACCCAGTACTTC. Encoded protein: CATSQYSGGEGETQYF.

The rearrangement uses TRBV20-1 and TRBJ2-3, with a tentative D call TRBD1 (6 bases). This CDR3 is 13 amino acids long. V gave up 5 bases and J gave up 3 bases, with 12 bases separating them. The germline V gene encodes CDR1 DFQATT and CDR2 SNEGSKA (reference sequence). The DNA for the CDR3 is TGCAGTGCTTTGCGGACAGAAACAGATACGCAGTATTTT. This codes for CSALRTETDTQYF.

This clonotype was observed a few times. The V gene is TRBV9, the J gene TRBJ1-1; maybe TRBD1 (5 bases). Germline CDR1 SGDLS, CDR2 YYNGEE. V lost 5 bases to trimming and J lost 11 bases, with 16 bases between them. This CDR3 comprises 12 residues. The CDR3 protein is CASSDTGGTAFF. In DNA, the CDR3 is TGTGCCAGCAGTGACACGGGGGGGACGGCTTTCTTT.

The rearrangement links TRBV14 to TRBJ2-2, with TRBD1 identical over 8 bases. CDR3 size: 15 residues. The trim removed 4 bases at V and 7 bases at J, leaving 8 bases unmatched. Looked up from germline, CDR1 is SGHDN and CDR2 is FVKESK. The CDR3 sequence: CASSPQGVPHGELFF. The CDR3 bases are TGTGCCAGCAGCCCACAGGGGGTGCCCCACGGGGAGCTGTTTTTT.

This clonotype was counted a few times. CDR3 nucleotide sequence: TGTGCCAGCAGCTGGGCTATCCAGGTGGATGGCTACACCTTC. Its protein product is CASSWAIQVDGYTF. The chain recombines TRBV5-5 with TRBJ1-2; unclear D gene. V lost 3 bases and J lost 6, with 15 bases in between. The germline V gene has CDR1 SGHKS and CDR2 YYEKEE (reference sequence). The CDR3 is made up of 14 amino acids.

The chain combines TRBV5-8 with TRBJ1-1, with TRBD1 as a possible D gene (6 bases). The V end was cut by 0 bases, the J end by 0 bases, with 12 bases between. The CDR3 runs to 16 residues. Looked up from germline, CDR1 is SGHTS and CDR2 is YDEGEE. The CDR3 bases are TGTGCCAGCAGCTTGGACGGGGGCGGGGTGAACACTGAAGCTTTCTTT. Translation gives CASSLDGGGVNTEAFF. Combining the CDR3 with reference TRBV5-8 and TRBJ1-1 gives the whole variable domain EAGVTQSPTHLIKTRGQQATLRCSPISGHTSVYWYQQALGLGLQFLLWYDEGEERNRGNFPPRFSGRQFPNYSSELNVNALELEDSALYLCASSLDGGGVNTEAFFGQGTRLTVV.

This clonotype was seen only once. The chain has TRBV14 and TRBJ2-5; TRBD2 aligns across 9 bases. The CDR3 contains 15 residues. V lost 3 bases and J lost 5; bases outside the gene matches: 7. Germline loops: CDR1 SGHDN, CDR2 FVKESK. DNA of the CDR3: TGTGCCAGCAGCCATTTAGCGGGAGCCCGCGAGACCCAGTACTTC. Translation gives CASSHLAGARETQYF.

The rearrangement joins TRBV7-9 to TRBJ2-7; D gene unclear. Between the trimmed V and J ends, which lost 2 bases and 7 bases, there was a span of 6 bases. CDR3 length equals 11 residues. Germline V gives CDR1 SEHNR, CDR2 FQNEAQ (reference sequence). The CDR3 reads CASSLMIEQYF. The CDR3 DNA follows: TGTGCCAGCAGCTTAATGATAGAGCAGTACTTC. The full variable domain, its missing parts supplied by reference TRBV7-9 and TRBJ2-7, is DTGVSQNPRHKITKRGQNVTFRCDPISEHNRLYWYRQTLGQGPEFLTYFQNEAQLEKSRLLSDRFSAERPKGSFSTLEIQRTEQGDSAMYLCASSLMIEQYFGPGTRLTVT.

This clonotype was picked up many times. The chain combines TRBV6-6 with TRBJ1-2, with D perhaps TRBD1 (5 bases). V was pared by 4 bases and J by 3 bases, with 9 bases between. The germline gives CDR1 MNHNY, CDR2 SVGAGI (reference sequence). The CDR3 is made up of 13 amino acids. The CDR3 loop reads CASSSGRDYGYTF. The CDR3, as DNA: TGTGCCAGCAGTTCGGGCAGGGACTATGGCTACACCTTC.

The V call is TRBV5-1, the J call TRBJ2-3; D may be TRBD2 (5 bases). Trimming removed 4 bases from V and 0 bases from J, with 15 bases in between. The germline gives CDR1 SGHRS, CDR2 YFSETQ. There are 16 residues in the CDR3. Written as DNA, the CDR3 is TGCGCCAGCAGCAACACCCTGTTAGCGAGCACAGATACGCAGTATTTT. It specifies CASSNTLLASTDTQYF.

This chain joins TRBV6-1 and TRBJ2-7; D is undetermined. The CDR3 consists of 14 residues. V lost 0 bases to trimming and J lost 2 bases, with 8 bases between them. The germline V gene encodes CDR1 MNHNS and CDR2 SASEGT. The CDR3 loop reads CASSEARIAYEQYF. In nucleotides, the CDR3 is TGTGCCAGCAGTGAAGCCAGGATAGCCTACGAGCAGTACTTC.

V gene TRBV9 combines with J gene TRBJ1-6; the D is unclear. This CDR3 comprises 15 residues. The germline CDR1 and CDR2 sequences are SGDLS and YYNGEE. V dropped 3 bases and J dropped 0 bases, with 7 bases sitting between them. The CDR3 reads CASSEMSSYNSPLHF. The CDR3 DNA sequence: TGTGCCAGCAGCGAGATGAGCTCCTATAATTCACCCCTCCACTTT.

There are a few counts of this clonotype. The chain uses TRBV4-3 and TRBJ2-2; 10 bases match TRBD2. Germline assignment: CDR1 LGHNA and CDR2 YSLEER. J was trimmed by 0 bases and V by 4 bases; bases with no gene match: 11. CDR3 length: 19 amino acids. The CDR3 is CASSPKRYTSGANTGELFF. In nucleotides, the CDR3 is TGCGCCAGCAGCCCGAAAAGATACACTAGCGGGGCGAACACCGGGGAGCTGTTTTTT.

The chain employs TRBV20-1 and TRBJ1-3; maybe TRBD1 (6 bases). Between the trimmed V and J ends, which lost 5 bases and 0 bases, there was a span of 11 bases. The CDR3 is 14 amino acids. In germline, CDR1 is DFQATT, CDR2 SNEGSKA (reference sequence). CDR3: CSASDRSSGNTIYF. CDR3 coding DNA: TGCAGTGCTTCCGACAGGAGCTCTGGAAACACCATATATTTT.

The J gene is TRBJ2-5, the V gene TRBV5-1; perhaps TRBD2 as D (6 bases). The CDR3 runs 14 residues. V shed 3 bases and J shed 1 base, with 10 bases lying between them. CDR1 is SGHRS, CDR2 YFSETQ, per germline. The chain's CDR3 is CASSWDFFQETQYF. The CDR3 bases are TGCGCCAGCAGCTGGGACTTTTTCCAAGAGACCCAGTACTTC.

The V call is TRBV27, the J call TRBJ2-7, with TRBD1 matching over 8 bases. V dropped 4 bases and J dropped 4; count of bases not matched to a gene: 9. The CDR3 is 15 residues long. Germline V gene data show CDR1 as MNHEY and CDR2 as SMNVEV (reference sequence). The CDR3 DNA is TGTGCCAGCAGTTCGCCCGGGACAGGCTATTACGAGCAGTACTTC. Residues: CASSSPGTGYYEQYF.

The chain couples TRBV5-1 to TRBJ2-1, with TRBD1 identical over 8 bases. V was clipped by 2 bases and J by 3 bases; unmatched bases: 1. Germline CDR1 reads SGHRS; CDR2 reads YFSETQ. There are 14 residues in the CDR3. The CDR3 region has the DNA TGCGCCAGCAGCTTTGGACAGGGCTACAATGAGCAGTTCTTC. Its protein is CASSFGQGYNEQFF.

The V gene is TRBV7-8, the J gene TRBJ2-3, with D possibly being TRBD1 or TRBD2 (5 bases each). V lost 5 bases, J lost 1 base, and 16 bases lay in between. CDR1 is SGHVS and CDR2 is FQNEAQ in the germline V gene. The CDR3 is made up of 16 amino acids. This CDR3 is CASSGMGTPGTDTQYF. CDR3 sequence (DNA): TGTGCCAGCAGCGGCATGGGGACCCCAGGCACAGATACGCAGTATTTT.

The chain uses TRBV5-1 and TRBJ2-1, with 9 bases matching TRBD2. Trimming removed 0 bases from V and 4 bases from J; junction bases left unmatched: 8. Per the germline V gene, CDR1 is SGHRS and CDR2 is YFSETQ. This CDR3 comprises 17 residues. CDR3 sequence (DNA): TGCGCCAGCAGCTTGGGCCAAAGCGGGAGGAGGTACAATGAGCAGTTCTTC. This encodes CASSLGQSGRRYNEQFF.

The table lists this clonotype with many counts. The chain has TRBV7-2 and TRBJ1-1; no definite D call. CDR3 length equals 12 residues. Germline CDR1 and CDR2: SGHTA and FQGNSA. V gave up 5 bases and J gave up 2 bases, with 6 bases separating them. The CDR3 sequence: CASSPTNTEAFF. CDR3 coding DNA: TGTGCCAGCAGCCCCACCAACACTGAAGCTTTCTTT.

This clonotype occurred a few times. The V and J genes are TRBV5-1 and TRBJ2-7; D is unclear. The CDR3 loop spans 16 amino acids. V lost 0 bases to trimming and J lost 0 bases, with 13 bases between them. Germline CDR1 reads SGHRS; CDR2 reads YFSETQ. CDR3 in amino acids: CASSLAGGIFSYEQYF. The CDR3 DNA sequence: TGCGCCAGCAGCTTGGCAGGTGGCATCTTCTCCTACGAGCAGTACTTC.